A selection of T cell receptor beta chains follows, all from one sample in a study of technical replicates of blood from a handful of donors. The protocol was immunoSEQ multiplex PCR, while the TCRdb copy is restricted to in-frame clones and leaves out a portion. The sample includes tens of thousands of clones, just under 95% of them seen just once. Sequences were obtained from T cells isolated from PBMCs. The receptors were gathered from a human donor in good health. Each CDR3 is given with its conserved first and last residue. D genes are given only for firm matches. The size entry is marked missing in some rows and otherwise reads once, few, many or a size class.

cdr3_nt cdr3_aa j_call cdr3_length v_call d_call clone_size
TGTGCCAGCAGCTTCATGGCCGACAGGGCCACTGAAGCTTTCTTT CASSFMADRATEAFF TRBJ1-1 15 TRBV5-6 TRBD1 once
TGTGCCAGCAGTGAAGGGGGGGGGCGAGCAGATACGCAGTATTTT CASSEGGGRADTQYF TRBJ2-3 15 TRBV2 . .
TGCGCCAGCAGCTTGGCGCCCGGGACAGGGACCTACGAGCAGTACTTC CASSLAPGTGTYEQYF TRBJ2-7 16 TRBV5-1 TRBD1 .
TGTGCCAGCAGTTTATCCAGGACAGGGGTACAGCCCCAGCATTTT CASSLSRTGVQPQHF TRBJ1-5 15 TRBV27 TRBD1 .
TGTGCCAGCAGCTTAGCGGGGGTCACAGATACGCAGTATTTT CASSLAGVTDTQYF TRBJ2-3 14 TRBV11-3 . .
TGCGCCAGCAGCTTGGGACAGGGCCACACCGGGGAGCTGTTTTTT CASSLGQGHTGELFF TRBJ2-2 15 TRBV5-1 TRBD1 .
TGCGCCAGCAGGGAGGTACCAAGGTCCTCCTACGAGCAGTACTTC CASREVPRSSYEQYF TRBJ2-7 15 TRBV5-1 . .
TGTGCCAGCAGTCCGCTAAAAAAAGGAGAGACTGAAGCTTTCTTT CASSPLKKGETEAFF TRBJ1-1 15 TRBV28 . .
TGTGCCAGCAGCAGCCCCGGACAGGTCTACGAGCAGTACTTC CASSSPGQVYEQYF TRBJ2-7 14 TRBV28 TRBD1 .
TGTGCCAGCAGCAATCGACAGGGGGGCGGCACTGAAGCTTTCTTT CASSNRQGGGTEAFF TRBJ1-1 15 TRBV11-2 TRBD1 .
TGTGCCAGTAGGATGACTAGCGGAAACTCCGAGCAGTTCTTC CASRMTSGNSEQFF TRBJ2-1 14 TRBV19 TRBD2 .